The 30 T cell receptor beta chains below all came from one sample that was sequenced in a study of Ad26.COV2.S vaccination and SARS-CoV-2 variants. The repertoire was sequenced with immunoSEQ multiplex PCR; TCRdb's copy has only in-frame clones and lacks some. The sample comprises roughly 700,000 clones, approximately 88% of which are singletons, and around 1.4% rests with the top ten. Described treatment: 19 received Ad26.COV2.S at low or high dose, single or two shots; 5 received placebo; per-sample allocation not given. Collection of samples fell on day 63 after the first vaccine or placebo injection. Sample: peripheral blood, taken in a trial of Ad26.COV2.S vaccine versus placebo. The receptors come from a person between 18 and 65 years old who received the Ad26.COV2.S COVID-19 vaccine or a placebo.

The chain uses TRBV7-9 and TRBJ1-1; TRBD1 matches at 7 bases. V was pared by 1 base and J by 3 bases, with 8 bases of the junction left unmatched. The CDR3 runs to 16 residues. Per the germline V gene, CDR1 is SEHNR and CDR2 is FQNEAQ (reference sequence). CDR3 sequence (DNA): TGTGCCAGCAGCTTAGGCCGACAGGGTGGGGACACTGAAGCTTTCTTT. Translation gives CASSLGRQGGDTEAFF.

The rearrangement uses TRBV4-3 and TRBJ2-5; D possibly corresponds to TRBD2 (5 bases). V dropped 0 bases and J dropped 7 bases, with 15 bases sitting between them. This CDR3 has 15 residues. Germline CDR1 is LGHNA and CDR2 is YSLEER. The CDR3 DNA is TGCGCCAGCAGCCAAGATCCCACCACGGCGGGGACCCAGTACTTC. This gives the protein CASSQDPTTAGTQYF.

CDR3 protein: CASSLHMGNTIYF. The CDR3 DNA reads TGTGCCAGCAGTTTACATATGGGAAACACCATATATTTT. The chain has TRBV6-5 and TRBJ1-3; no clear D. Trimming took off 4 bases at V and 4 bases at J, with 8 bases between the two ends. CDR1 is MNHEY, CDR2 SVGAGI, per germline. The CDR3 extends over 13 amino acids.

The V call is TRBV15, the J call TRBJ2-3, with 7 bases that match TRBD2. The trim removed 0 bases at V and 2 bases at J, leaving 5 bases unmatched. The CDR3 is 16 residues long. Germline V gene sequence: CDR1 LNHNV, CDR2 YYDKDF (reference sequence). The CDR3 protein is CATSRERGRVTDTQYF. The CDR3 DNA follows: TGTGCCACCAGCAGAGAACGGGGGAGGGTCACAGATACGCAGTATTTT.

The rearrangement links TRBV5-1 to TRBJ1-4, with 7 positions matching TRBD1. V dropped 5 bases and J dropped 2; count of bases not matched to a gene: 9. The CDR3 length is 16 residues. Germline V CDR1 and CDR2: SGHRS, YFSETQ. CDR3 sequence reads: CASRFGTGATNEKLFF. The CDR3 DNA reads as TGCGCCAGCAGATTCGGCACAGGGGCCACTAATGAAAAACTGTTTTTT.

The chain carries TRBV4-3 and TRBJ1-6, with D uncertain. The CDR3 is 19 amino acids. With 0 bases removed from V and 4 bases from J, the gap between germline ends came to 19 bases. From germline, CDR1 is LGHNA and CDR2 YSLEER. CDR3 in amino acids: CASSQDRQAARLYNSPLHF. The CDR3 DNA sequence: TGCGCCAGCAGCCAAGATCGGCAGGCGGCACGGTTATATAATTCACCCCTCCACTTT.

The chain links TRBV5-1 to TRBJ2-1; 9 nucleotides line up with TRBD2. The CDR3 is 18 residues long. V was pared by 0 bases and J by 2 bases, with 9 bases of the junction left unmatched. Germline V gene lookup returns CDR1 SGHRS and CDR2 YFSETQ. CDR3 amino acids: CASSLAAGGRDPYNEQFF. In DNA form, the CDR3 reads TGCGCCAGCAGCTTGGCGGCGGGAGGGCGGGACCCCTACAATGAGCAGTTCTTC.

The genes are TRBV30 and TRBJ1-2, with D perhaps matching TRBD1 (6 bases). CDR1 and CDR2 (germline): GTSNPN, SVGIG (reference sequence). V was shortened by 3 bases and J by 9 bases, with 20 bases between the two germline ends. The CDR3 length is 14 residues. CDR3 sequence (DNA): TGTGCCTGGAGGGTACAGGGACCAACTATTAGCTACACCTTC. Protein product: CAWRVQGPTISYTF.

In its sample, this clone was seen many times. This rearrangement joins TRBV7-2 to TRBJ2-3, with 11 bases lining up with TRBD2. The germline V gene has CDR1 SGHTA and CDR2 FQGNSA. With 5 bases clipped from V and 5 bases from J, the junction kept 6 bases outside the gene matches. The CDR3 sequence is 15 residues long. DNA for the CDR3: TGTGCCAGCAGCCATAGCGGGGGGGCCGGAGATACGCAGTATTTT. Translating gives CASSHSGGAGDTQYF.

V gene TRBV6-5 combines with J gene TRBJ1-6, with no clear D. The germline gives CDR1 MNHEY, CDR2 SVGAGI. This CDR3 contains 13 residues. Deletions cut 0 bases from V and 9 bases from J, with 6 bases between. CDR3 loop: CASSYSSGSPLHF. The DNA of the CDR3 is TGTGCCAGCAGTTACTCGAGCGGTTCACCCCTCCACTTT.

The J gene is TRBJ1-3, the V gene TRBV15; maybe TRBD1 (5 bases). CDR3 length: 18 amino acids. The V gene lost 0 bases and the J gene lost 2 bases, with 17 bases spanning the gap. CDR1 LNHNV and CDR2 YYDKDF come from the germline V gene (reference sequence). CDR3 protein: CATSRDPPLRGAGNTIYF. The CDR3 nucleotides are TGTGCCACCAGCAGAGACCCACCCCTCCGGGGGGCTGGAAACACCATATATTTT.

The chain has TRBV25-1 and TRBJ1-4; D not resolved. Germline CDR1 and CDR2: MGHDK and SYGVNS. Trimming cost V 1 base and J 3 bases, with 9 bases left between them. CDR3 size: 15 residues. The CDR3 DNA sequence: TGTGCCAGCAGTGAATTCAGGCAGTCTAATGAAAAACTGTTTTTT. As protein: CASSEFRQSNEKLFF.

The table lists this clone with a few counts. The rearrangement links TRBV27 to TRBJ1-5; no firm D call. Germline V CDR1 and CDR2: MNHEY, SMNVEV (reference sequence). Trimming removed 1 base at V and 1 base at J, with 8 bases between. The CDR3 totals 15 residues. CDR3 sequence (DNA): TGTGCCAGCAGTTTATGGGCAGGCAGCAATCAGCCCCAGCATTTT. As protein: CASSLWAGSNQPQHF.

The V call is TRBV12-3 or TRBV12-4, the J call TRBJ1-5; D gene ambiguous. The CDR3 runs to 13 residues. V was pared by 3 bases and J by 4 bases, with 7 bases between. The CDR3 sequence is CASSFEGNQPQHF. The CDR3 region has the DNA TGTGCCAGCAGTTTTGAAGGGAATCAGCCCCAGCATTTT.

The V gene is TRBV5-6, the J gene TRBJ2-7, with TRBD1 identical over 11 bases. Germline CDR1 is SGHDT and CDR2 is YYEEEE. This CDR3 is built from 15 residues. The V and J ends lost 0 bases and 6 bases, in that order; junction bases with no gene match: 5. This CDR3 reads CASSLAGTGGFEQYF. The CDR3 DNA reads TGTGCCAGCAGCTTGGCCGGGACAGGGGGTTTCGAGCAGTACTTC.

The rearrangement links TRBV19 to TRBJ1-2, with 9 bases aligning to TRBD1. V shed 7 bases and J 8 bases; nucleotides not matched to a gene: 2. Germline V CDR1 and CDR2: LNHDA, SQIVND (reference sequence). The CDR3 totals 11 residues. CDR3 DNA sequence: TGTGCCAGTATGGGGACAGGGGGCTACACCTTC. This translates into CASMGTGGYTF.

V is TRBV21-1 and J is TRBJ2-3; no check of the table's D call, TRBD1, against the DNA was made. TRBV21-1 is an annotated pseudogene. The CDR3 is 20 residues long. DNA of the CDR3: TGTGCCAGCAGCACCCGGGACAGGGGGCCTTTAGTACGTAGGACAGATACGCAGTATTTT. Protein: CASSTRDRGPLVRRTDTQYF.

V gene TRBV10-3 combines with J gene TRBJ1-2; D is unclear. The V gene's germline CDR1 is ENHRY and CDR2 SYGVKD. CDR3 length equals 12 residues. V lost 2 bases to trimming and J lost 6 bases, with 7 bases between them. CDR3 residues: CAISENQDGYTF. The CDR3 DNA reads TGTGCCATCAGTGAGAATCAAGATGGCTACACCTTC.

Regarding this clone: This sequence may be a read error, since a much larger clone differs from it by one base. This CDR3 is also generated by other DNA sequences in the sample. The chain employs TRBV9 and TRBJ1-2; D remains unclear. Germline-derived CDR1 and CDR2 are SGDLS and YYNGEE. The CDR3 covers 13 residues. CDR3 nucleotide sequence: TGTGCCAGCAGCGTAGCGGGGAACTATGGCTATACCTTC. It yields the protein CASSVAGNYGYTF.

The chain recombines TRBV6-6 with TRBJ1-5, with 8 bases fitting TRBD1. The germline V gene encodes CDR1 MNHNY and CDR2 SVGAGI (reference sequence). The CDR3 length is 14 residues. V gave up 4 bases and J gave up 7 bases; unmatched junction bases: 6. CDR3 nucleotides: TGTGCCAGCAGTTCCCAGGGGGCACGGCAGCCCCAGCATTTT. Translating it yields CASSSQGARQPQHF.

The chain has TRBV6-5 and TRBJ2-7; D is unclear. This CDR3 spans 11 amino acids. Germline V CDR1 and CDR2: MNHEY, SVGAGI. V lost 6 bases to trimming and J lost 3 bases, with 6 bases between them. The DNA of the CDR3 is TGTGCCAGCAGAGCGTACTACGAGCAGTACTTC. Translated, it gives CASRAYYEQYF.

This chain uses TRBV5-1 with TRBJ1-1; possible D gene TRBD1, 5 bases. Trimming stripped 5 bases from V and 5 bases from J, with 10 bases between. The V gene's germline CDR1 is SGHRS and CDR2 YFSETQ. The CDR3 has 12 amino acids. The CDR3: CASRIAGTEAFF. The CDR3 nucleotides read TGCGCCAGCAGAATCGCAGGGACTGAAGCTTTCTTT.

V usage is TRBV7-2 and J usage is TRBJ2-3, with 7 bases lining up with TRBD2. The V segment lost 5 bases and the J segment 7 bases; nucleotides outside the gene matches: 9. The CDR3 is 14 residues long. Looked up from germline, CDR1 is SGHTA and CDR2 is FQGNSA. CDR3 sequence reads: CASSPGGLKHTQYF. The CDR3 region has the DNA TGTGCCAGCAGCCCCGGGGGACTAAAGCATACGCAGTATTTT. The whole variable domain, filled in from reference TRBV7-2 and TRBJ2-3, reads GAGVSQSPSNKVTEKGKDVELRCDPISGHTALYWYRQSLGQGLEFLIYFQGNSAPDKSGLPSDRFSAERTGGSVSTLTIQRTQQEDSAVYLCASSPGGLKHTQYFGPGTRLTVL.

The table lists this clone with a count of one. The chain carries TRBV11-2 and TRBJ1-1; no firm D call. This CDR3 spans 16 amino acids. V lost 3 bases and J lost 7, with 21 bases in between. Germline V gene sequence: CDR1 SGHAT, CDR2 FQNNGV. CDR3 DNA sequence: TGTGCCAGCAGCTTGGACCTCACCCAAACGGACGGTGAAGCTTTCTTT. This sequence encodes CASSLDLTQTDGEAFF.

This clone was detected only a few times. The J gene is TRBJ1-2, the V gene TRBV19, with no clear D. V gave up 7 bases and J gave up 4 bases, with 7 bases separating them. Germline CDR1 LNHDA, CDR2 SQIVND (reference sequence). The CDR3 spans 11 residues. The CDR3 loop reads CASTRGYGYTF. The CDR3 DNA follows: TGTGCCAGTACCCGAGGCTATGGCTACACCTTC.

V usage is TRBV27 and J usage is TRBJ1-1, with TRBD1 as a possible D gene (6 bases). The ends were cut back, 7 bases at V and 5 bases at J, with 14 bases in the middle. Germline lookup yields CDR1 MNHEY and CDR2 SMNVEV (reference sequence). The CDR3 contains 13 residues. In nucleotides, the CDR3 is TGTGCCAGCACCTCGGGGGGGCGGACTGAAGCTTTCTTT. Its translation is CASTSGGRTEAFF.

The table lists this clone with a count of one. The chain links TRBV7-2 to TRBJ1-5, with D perhaps matching TRBD1 (5 bases). V was cut by 2 bases and J by 2 bases, with 10 bases left in between. The germline V gene encodes CDR1 SGHTA and CDR2 FQGNSA. This CDR3 is 15 amino acids long. The CDR3 here is CASSLWVGGNQPQHF. CDR3 sequence (DNA): TGTGCCAGCAGCTTATGGGTGGGGGGCAATCAGCCCCAGCATTTT.

V and J are TRBV7-8 and TRBJ2-5; TRBD1 matches 9 bases. Trimming removed 7 bases from V and 3 bases from J; junction bases left unmatched: 3. CDR1 and CDR2 from the germline V gene are SGHVS and FQNEAQ. The CDR3 totals 13 residues. This CDR3 reads CASNRDREETQYF. DNA of the CDR3: TGTGCCAGCAACCGGGACAGGGAAGAGACCCAGTACTTC.

V and J are TRBV27 and TRBJ2-3; D gene unclear. Germline CDR1 reads MNHEY; CDR2 reads SMNVEV (reference sequence). The V end was cut by 4 bases, the J end by 0 bases, with 5 bases between. There are 13 residues in the CDR3. CDR3 sequence (DNA): TGTGCCAGCAGTTATGCCAGCACAGATACGCAGTATTTT. Translating it yields CASSYASTDTQYF.

V is TRBV2 and J is TRBJ1-1, with 8 bases fitting TRBD1. This CDR3 contains 15 residues. The germline V gene has CDR1 SNHLY and CDR2 FYNNEI. J was trimmed by 4 bases and V by 5 bases; bases with no gene match: 9. CDR3 in DNA: TGTGCCAGCAGTTTCGCCGGACAGGGTTTCACTGAAGCTTTCTTT. Translated: CASSFAGQGFTEAFF.